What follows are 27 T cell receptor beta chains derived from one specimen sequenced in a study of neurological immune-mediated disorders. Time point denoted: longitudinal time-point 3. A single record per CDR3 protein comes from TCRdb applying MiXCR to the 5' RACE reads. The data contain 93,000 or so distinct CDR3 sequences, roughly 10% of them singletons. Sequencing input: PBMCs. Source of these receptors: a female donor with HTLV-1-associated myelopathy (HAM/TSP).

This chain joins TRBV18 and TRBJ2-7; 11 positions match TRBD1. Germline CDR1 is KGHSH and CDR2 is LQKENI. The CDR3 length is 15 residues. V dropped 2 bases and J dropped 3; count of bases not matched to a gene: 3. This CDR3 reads CASSPGTGGSYEQYF. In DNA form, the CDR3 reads TGTGCCAGCTCACCAGGGACAGGGGGGAGCTACGAGCAGTACTTC.

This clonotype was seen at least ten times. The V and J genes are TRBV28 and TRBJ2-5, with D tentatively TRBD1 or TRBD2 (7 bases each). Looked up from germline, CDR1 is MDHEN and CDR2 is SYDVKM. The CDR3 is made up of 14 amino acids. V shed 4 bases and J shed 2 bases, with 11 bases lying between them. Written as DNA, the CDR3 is TGTGCCAGCAGTTGGGGGGGACAGCAAGAGACCCAGTACTTC. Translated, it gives CASSWGGQQETQYF.

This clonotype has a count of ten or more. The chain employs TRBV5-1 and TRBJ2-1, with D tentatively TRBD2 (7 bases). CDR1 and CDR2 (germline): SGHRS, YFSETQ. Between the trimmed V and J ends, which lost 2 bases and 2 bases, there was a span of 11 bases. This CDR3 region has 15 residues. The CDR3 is CASSFKGGPYNEQFF. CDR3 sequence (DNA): TGCGCCAGCAGCTTTAAGGGGGGGCCCTACAATGAGCAGTTCTTC.

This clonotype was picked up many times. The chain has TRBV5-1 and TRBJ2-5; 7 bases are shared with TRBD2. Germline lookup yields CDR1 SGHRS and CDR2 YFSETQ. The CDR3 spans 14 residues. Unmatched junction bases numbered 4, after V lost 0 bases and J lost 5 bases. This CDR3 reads CASSLGHSGETQYF. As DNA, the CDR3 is TGCGCCAGCAGCTTGGGGCATAGCGGGGAGACCCAGTACTTC.

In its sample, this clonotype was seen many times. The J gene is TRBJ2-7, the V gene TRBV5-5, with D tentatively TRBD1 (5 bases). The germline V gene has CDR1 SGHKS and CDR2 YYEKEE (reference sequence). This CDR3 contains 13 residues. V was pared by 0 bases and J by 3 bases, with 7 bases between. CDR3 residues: CASSLGQYYEQYF. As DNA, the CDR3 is TGTGCCAGCAGCTTGGGACAGTACTACGAGCAGTACTTC.

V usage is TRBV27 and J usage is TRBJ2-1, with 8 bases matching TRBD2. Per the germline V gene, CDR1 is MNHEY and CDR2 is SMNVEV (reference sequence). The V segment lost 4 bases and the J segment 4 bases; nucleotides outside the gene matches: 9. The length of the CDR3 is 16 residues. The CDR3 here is CASSSRPPSGYNEQFF. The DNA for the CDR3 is TGTGCCAGCAGTTCGAGACCGCCTAGCGGGTACAATGAGCAGTTCTTC.

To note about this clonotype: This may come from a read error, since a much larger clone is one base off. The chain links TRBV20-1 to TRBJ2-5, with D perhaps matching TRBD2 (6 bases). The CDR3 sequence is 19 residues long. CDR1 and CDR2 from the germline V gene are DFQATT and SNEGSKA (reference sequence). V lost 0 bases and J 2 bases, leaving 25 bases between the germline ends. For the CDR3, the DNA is TGCAGTGCTAGAGACTTCGGGCTAGCGTGGCACCATGAGCAAGAGACCCAGTACTTC. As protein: CSARDFGLAWHHEQETQYF.

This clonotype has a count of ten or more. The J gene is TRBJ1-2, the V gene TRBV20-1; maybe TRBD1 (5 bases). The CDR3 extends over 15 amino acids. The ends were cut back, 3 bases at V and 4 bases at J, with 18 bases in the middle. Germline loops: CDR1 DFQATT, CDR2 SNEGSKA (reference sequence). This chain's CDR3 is CSASISDSPIYGYTF. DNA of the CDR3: TGCAGTGCTAGCATATCAGACAGCCCAATCTATGGCTACACCTTC.

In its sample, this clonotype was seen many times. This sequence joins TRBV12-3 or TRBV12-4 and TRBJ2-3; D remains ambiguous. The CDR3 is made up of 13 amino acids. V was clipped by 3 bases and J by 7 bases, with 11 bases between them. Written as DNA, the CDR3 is TGTGCCAGCAGTTTTAACCCCCCACATACGCAGTATTTT. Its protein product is CASSFNPPHTQYF.

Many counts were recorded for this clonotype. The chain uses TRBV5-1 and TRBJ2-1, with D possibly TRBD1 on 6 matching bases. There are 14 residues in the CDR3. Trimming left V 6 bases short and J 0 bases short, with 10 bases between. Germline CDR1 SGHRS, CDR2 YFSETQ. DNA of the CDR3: TGCGCCAGCACCCCGGACAGCTCCTACAATGAGCAGTTCTTC. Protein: CASTPDSSYNEQFF.

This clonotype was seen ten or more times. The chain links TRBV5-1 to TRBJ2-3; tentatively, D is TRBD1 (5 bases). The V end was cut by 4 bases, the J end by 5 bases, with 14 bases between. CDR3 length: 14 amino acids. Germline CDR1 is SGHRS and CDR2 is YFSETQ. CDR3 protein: CASSVQDRGDTQYF. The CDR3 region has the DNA TGCGCCAGCAGCGTCCAAGACAGAGGAGATACGCAGTATTTT. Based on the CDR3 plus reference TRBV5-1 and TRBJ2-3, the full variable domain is KAGVTQTPRYLIKTRGQQVTLSCSPISGHRSVSWYQQTPGQGLQFLFEYFSETQRNKGNFPGRFSGRQFSNSRSEMNVSTLELGDSALYLCASSVQDRGDTQYFGPGTRLTVL.

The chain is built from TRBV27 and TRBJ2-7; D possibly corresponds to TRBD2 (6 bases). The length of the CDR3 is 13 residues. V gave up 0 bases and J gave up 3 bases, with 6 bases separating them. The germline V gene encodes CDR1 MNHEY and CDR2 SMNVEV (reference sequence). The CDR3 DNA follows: TGTGCCAGCAGTTTATCGCGGGGCTACGAGCAGTACTTC. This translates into CASSLSRGYEQYF.

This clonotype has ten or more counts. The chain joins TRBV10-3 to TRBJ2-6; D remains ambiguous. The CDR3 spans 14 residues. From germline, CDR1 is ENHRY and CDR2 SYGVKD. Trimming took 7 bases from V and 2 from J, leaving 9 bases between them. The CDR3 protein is CAINGGTGANVLTF. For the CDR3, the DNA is TGTGCCATCAATGGCGGAACTGGGGCCAACGTCCTGACTTTC.

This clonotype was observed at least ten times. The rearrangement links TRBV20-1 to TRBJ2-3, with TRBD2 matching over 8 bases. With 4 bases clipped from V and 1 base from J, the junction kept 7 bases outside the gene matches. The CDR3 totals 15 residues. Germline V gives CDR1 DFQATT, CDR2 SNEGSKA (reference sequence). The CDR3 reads CSAIGGVLGTDTQYF. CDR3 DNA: TGCAGTGCTATCGGGGGGGTACTTGGCACAGATACGCAGTATTTT.

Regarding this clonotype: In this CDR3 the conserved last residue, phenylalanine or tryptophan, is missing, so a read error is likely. CDR3 sequence reads: CSATLLPIGRPNYGYTL. The CDR3 nucleotides read TGCAGTGCTACTCTACTCCCAATAGGGCGTCCTAACTATGGCTACACCTTG. V gene TRBV20-1 combines with J gene TRBJ1-2; D is unresolved. Trimming shortened V by 4 bases and J by 0 bases, and 21 bases separated the two germline ends. The CDR3 length is 17 residues. Germline V gives CDR1 DFQATT, CDR2 SNEGSKA (reference sequence).

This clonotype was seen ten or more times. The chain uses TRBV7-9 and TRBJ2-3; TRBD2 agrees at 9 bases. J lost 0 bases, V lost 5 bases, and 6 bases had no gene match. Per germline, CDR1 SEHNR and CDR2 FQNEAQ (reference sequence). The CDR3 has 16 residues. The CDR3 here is CASSTGGGASTDTQYF. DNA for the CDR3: TGTGCCAGCAGCACAGGCGGGGGGGCTAGCACAGATACGCAGTATTTT.

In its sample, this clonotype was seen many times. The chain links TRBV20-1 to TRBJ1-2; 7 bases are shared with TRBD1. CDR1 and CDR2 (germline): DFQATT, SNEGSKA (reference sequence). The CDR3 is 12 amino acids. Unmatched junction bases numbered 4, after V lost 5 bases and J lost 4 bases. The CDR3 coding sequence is TGCAGTGCTCCAACAGGGGTCTATGGCTACACCTTC. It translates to CSAPTGVYGYTF.

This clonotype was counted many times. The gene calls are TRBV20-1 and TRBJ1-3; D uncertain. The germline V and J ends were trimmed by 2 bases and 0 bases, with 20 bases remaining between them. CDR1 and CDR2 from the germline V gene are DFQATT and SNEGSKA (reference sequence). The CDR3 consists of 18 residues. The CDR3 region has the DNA TGCAGTGCTAGACGTCGGCGGCCTACACATCTCTCTGGAAACACCATATATTTT. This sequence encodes CSARRRRPTHLSGNTIYF.

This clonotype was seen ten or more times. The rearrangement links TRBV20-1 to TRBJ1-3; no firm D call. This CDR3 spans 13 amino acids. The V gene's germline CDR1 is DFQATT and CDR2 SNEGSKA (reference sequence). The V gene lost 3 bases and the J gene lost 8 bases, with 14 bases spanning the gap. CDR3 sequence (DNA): TGCAGTGCTAGGAATCCCCCCGGGGACACCATATATTTT. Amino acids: CSARNPPGDTIYF.

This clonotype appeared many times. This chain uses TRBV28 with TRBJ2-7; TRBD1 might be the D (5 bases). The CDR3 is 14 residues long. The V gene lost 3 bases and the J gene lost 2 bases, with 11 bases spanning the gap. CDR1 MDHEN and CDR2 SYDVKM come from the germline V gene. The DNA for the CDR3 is TGTGCCAGCAGTTTCCTCGACAGAACCTACGAGCAGTACTTC. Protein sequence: CASSFLDRTYEQYF.

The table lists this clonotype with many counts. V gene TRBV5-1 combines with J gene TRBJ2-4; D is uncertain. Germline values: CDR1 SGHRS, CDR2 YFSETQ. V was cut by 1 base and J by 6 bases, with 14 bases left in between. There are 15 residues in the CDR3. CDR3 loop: CASSLSGQDGNIQYF. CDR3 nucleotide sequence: TGCGCCAGCAGCTTGTCCGGGCAGGACGGAAACATTCAGTACTTC. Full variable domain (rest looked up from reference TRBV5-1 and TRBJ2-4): KAGVTQTPRYLIKTRGQQVTLSCSPISGHRSVSWYQQTPGQGLQFLFEYFSETQRNKGNFPGRFSGRQFSNSRSEMNVSTLELGDSALYLCASSLSGQDGNIQYFGAGTRLSVL.

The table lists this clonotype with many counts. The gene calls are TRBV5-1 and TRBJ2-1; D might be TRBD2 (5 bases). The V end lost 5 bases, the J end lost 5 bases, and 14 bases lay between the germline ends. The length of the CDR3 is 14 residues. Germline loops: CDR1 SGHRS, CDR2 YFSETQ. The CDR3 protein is CASRKRIADNEQFF. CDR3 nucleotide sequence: TGCGCCAGCAGGAAGCGGATTGCAGACAATGAGCAGTTCTTC. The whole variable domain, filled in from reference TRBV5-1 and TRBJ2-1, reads KAGVTQTPRYLIKTRGQQVTLSCSPISGHRSVSWYQQTPGQGLQFLFEYFSETQRNKGNFPGRFSGRQFSNSRSEMNVSTLELGDSALYLCASRKRIADNEQFFGPGTRLTVL.

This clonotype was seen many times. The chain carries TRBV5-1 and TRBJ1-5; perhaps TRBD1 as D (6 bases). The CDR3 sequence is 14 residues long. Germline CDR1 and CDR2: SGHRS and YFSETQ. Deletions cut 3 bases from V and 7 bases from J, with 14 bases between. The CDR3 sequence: CASSSAAGEQPQHF. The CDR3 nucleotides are TGCGCCAGCAGCTCGGCGGCAGGGGAGCAGCCCCAGCATTTT.

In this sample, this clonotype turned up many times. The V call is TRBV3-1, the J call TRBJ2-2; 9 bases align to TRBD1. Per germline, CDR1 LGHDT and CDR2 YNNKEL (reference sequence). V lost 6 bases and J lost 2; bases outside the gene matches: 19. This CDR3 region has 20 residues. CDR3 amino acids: CASRPRQGQGPRSNTGELFF. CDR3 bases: TGTGCCAGCAGGCCCCGACAGGGACAGGGACCAAGGTCCAACACCGGGGAGCTGTTTTTT.

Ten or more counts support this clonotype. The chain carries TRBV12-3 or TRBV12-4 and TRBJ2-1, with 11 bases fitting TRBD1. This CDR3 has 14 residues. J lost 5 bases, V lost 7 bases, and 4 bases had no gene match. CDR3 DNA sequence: TGTGCCAGCAAACGGGACAGGGGGAACAATGAGCAGTTCTTC. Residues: CASKRDRGNNEQFF.

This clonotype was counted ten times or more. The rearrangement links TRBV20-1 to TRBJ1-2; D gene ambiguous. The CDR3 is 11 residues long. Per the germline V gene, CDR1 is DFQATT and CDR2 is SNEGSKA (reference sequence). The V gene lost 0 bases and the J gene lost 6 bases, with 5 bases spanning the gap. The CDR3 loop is CSARDLHGYTF. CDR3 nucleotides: TGCAGTGCTAGAGATTTGCATGGCTACACCTTC.

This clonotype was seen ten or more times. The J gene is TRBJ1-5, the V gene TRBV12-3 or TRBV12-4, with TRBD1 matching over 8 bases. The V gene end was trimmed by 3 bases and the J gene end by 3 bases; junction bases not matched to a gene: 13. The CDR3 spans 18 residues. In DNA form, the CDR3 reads TGTGCCAGCAGTTTTTTTCTTAGGGGGACAGGCGTCAATCAGCCCCAGCATTTT. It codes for CASSFFLRGTGVNQPQHF.